Presented here are 30 T cell receptor beta chains from one specimen sequenced in a study of blood T cell repertoires in COVID-19. Libraries were prepared by immunoSEQ multiplex PCR; TCRdb keeps only in-frame clonotypes and omits some of them. The repertoire holds roughly 100,000 clones, with around 80% as singletons. Specimen: peripheral blood. Receptor source: a man at least 80 years old with COVID-19, enrolled during active disease.

The V and J genes are TRBV5-1 and TRBJ1-1; D is possibly TRBD1 (6 bases). Germline CDR1 SGHRS, CDR2 YFSETQ. The length of the CDR3 is 14 residues. V dropped 2 bases and J dropped 3 bases, with 11 bases sitting between them. The CDR3: CASSFTGRDTEAFF. Written as DNA, the CDR3 is TGCGCCAGCAGCTTCACAGGGAGGGACACTGAAGCTTTCTTT.

The chain recombines TRBV21-1 with TRBJ2-1; the table calls TRBD1, which could not be checked here. TRBV21-1 corresponds to a pseudogene. The CDR3 loop spans 16 amino acids. CDR3 sequence: CASSKAALSTYNEQFF. The CDR3, as DNA: TGTGCCAGCAGCAAAGCGGCTTTAAGTACCTACAATGAGCAGTTCTTC.

This clone showed up just a few times. The rearrangement joins TRBV28 to TRBJ2-2; the D is unclear. The CDR3 runs to 14 residues. V lost 5 bases to trimming and J lost 5 bases, with 12 bases between them. Germline lookup yields CDR1 MDHEN and CDR2 SYDVKM. The CDR3, as DNA: TGTGCCAGCAGTATAGTGGTAACGACCGGGGAGCTGTTTTTT. Translating it yields CASSIVVTTGELFF.

The chain combines TRBV7-2 with TRBJ2-6; D gene uncertain. Trimming stripped 6 bases from V and 2 bases from J, with 11 bases between. Germline-derived CDR1 and CDR2 are SGHTA and FQGNSA. The CDR3 is made up of 15 amino acids. As DNA, the CDR3 is TGTGCCAGCAGTCTCAGCAGGACTGGGGCCAACGTCCTGACTTTC. Translating it yields CASSLSRTGANVLTF.

This rearrangement joins TRBV19 to TRBJ1-5; D not resolved. V shed 1 base and J shed 8 bases, with 12 bases lying between them. The germline V gene encodes CDR1 LNHDA and CDR2 SQIVND (reference sequence). The CDR3 length is 14 residues. The CDR3 bases are TGTGCCAGTAGTATAGGCATAGGGAGAAAGCCCCAGCATTTT. It is translated as CASSIGIGRKPQHF.

This clone showed up just once. V gene TRBV28 combines with J gene TRBJ2-3; D is possibly TRBD1 (6 bases). CDR3 length: 13 amino acids. Germline CDR1 MDHEN, CDR2 SYDVKM. Between the trimmed V and J ends, which lost 7 bases and 2 bases, there was a span of 10 bases. CDR3 sequence reads: CASTRQDTDTQYF. CDR3 sequence (DNA): TGTGCCAGCACTCGACAGGACACAGATACGCAGTATTTT.

The chain links TRBV28 to TRBJ1-6; 9 bases match TRBD1. V dropped 6 bases and J dropped 9; count of bases not matched to a gene: 3. This CDR3 is built from 13 residues. Germline loops: CDR1 MDHEN, CDR2 SYDVKM. The CDR3 spells CASRQDRGSPLHF. The CDR3 DNA is TGTGCCAGCAGGCAGGACAGGGGTTCACCCCTCCACTTT. The whole variable domain, filled in from reference TRBV28 and TRBJ1-6, reads DVKVTQSSRYLVKRTGEKVFLECVQDMDHENMFWYRQDPGLGLRLIYFSYDVKMKEKGDIPEGYSVSREKKERFSLILESASTNQTSMYLCASRQDRGSPLHFGNGTRLTVT.

The V and J genes are TRBV3-1 (or the pseudogene TRBV3-2) and TRBJ2-1; 8 bases fit TRBD2. The CDR3 contains 18 residues. From germline, CDR1 is LGHDT and CDR2 YNNKEL (reference sequence). The ends lost 4 bases at V and 4 bases at J; junction bases unmatched: 15. In DNA, the CDR3 is TGTGCCAGCAGCCCGAAAAGGACAAGCGGGGGTAGTTACAATGAGCAGTTCTTC. Translated, it gives CASSPKRTSGGSYNEQFF.

The rearrangement joins TRBV7-8 to TRBJ1-3; 8 positions agree with TRBD1. The V gene's germline CDR1 is SGHVS and CDR2 FQNEAQ. After removal of 5 bases from V and 7 bases from J, the junction contained 7 bases not matched to a gene. The CDR3 loop spans 14 amino acids. CDR3 sequence reads: CASSPQDRANTIYF. The CDR3 coding sequence is TGTGCCAGCAGCCCTCAGGACAGGGCCAACACCATATATTTT.

The chain carries TRBV10-1 and TRBJ2-3; 9 nucleotides match TRBD2. The CDR3 has 15 amino acids. With V trimmed by 5 bases and J by 2 bases, 5 bases remained unmatched. Germline CDR1 WNHNN, CDR2 SYGVQD (reference sequence). CDR3 amino acids: CASSRLAGTTDTQYF. The CDR3, as DNA: TGCGCCAGCAGTCGGCTAGCGGGGACCACAGATACGCAGTATTTT.

V and J are TRBV5-5 and TRBJ1-3, with 12 bases lining up with TRBD1. The junction had 11 bases not matched to a gene; V was cut back by 4 bases and J by 9 bases. The CDR3 is 16 amino acids. Germline V lookup: CDR1 SGHKS, CDR2 YYEKEE (reference sequence). The CDR3 here is CASSLTGQGALRTIYF. CDR3 bases: TGTGCCAGCAGCCTGACGGGACAGGGGGCCTTGCGCACCATATATTTT. Complete variable domain (other parts from reference TRBV5-5 and TRBJ1-3): DAGVTQSPTHLIKTRGQQVTLRCSPISGHKSVSWYQQVLGQGPQFIFQYYEKEERGRGNFPDRFSARQFPNYSSELNVNALLLGDSALYLCASSLTGQGALRTIYFGEGSWLTVV.

The J gene is TRBJ2-3, the V gene TRBV5-1; D unclear. The length of the CDR3 is 13 residues. V was pared by 4 bases and J by 4 bases, with 10 bases between. Per germline, CDR1 SGHRS and CDR2 YFSETQ. The CDR3 loop is CASSALAADTQYF. The CDR3 DNA sequence: TGCGCCAGCAGCGCATTAGCCGCAGATACGCAGTATTTT.

In DNA, the CDR3 is TGTGCCTGGAGCTTGGGGCTTGTTAATGAAAAACTGTTTTTT. Translated: CAWSLGLVNEKLFF. V is TRBV30 and J is TRBJ1-4, with D possibly TRBD1 on 5 matching bases. Per the germline V gene, CDR1 is GTSNPN and CDR2 is SVGIG (reference sequence). Trimming left V 3 bases short and J 4 bases short, with 12 bases between. The CDR3 spans 14 residues.

V is TRBV6-6 and J is TRBJ2-1; D may be TRBD1 (5 bases). From germline, CDR1 is MNHNY and CDR2 SVGAGI (reference sequence). This CDR3 has 13 residues. V was cut by 7 bases and J by 7 bases, with 14 bases left in between. CDR3 DNA sequence: TGTGCCAGCAATCCTGGTCCAGGGAATGAGCAGTTCTTC. Translating gives CASNPGPGNEQFF.

V gene TRBV27 combines with J gene TRBJ1-5; D possibly corresponds to TRBD1 (6 bases). Germline V CDR1 and CDR2: MNHEY, SMNVEV (reference sequence). This CDR3 spans 14 amino acids. The germline V and J ends were trimmed by 6 bases and 4 bases, with 13 bases remaining between them. The CDR3 loop reads CASSSQGWNQPQHF. The CDR3 coding sequence is TGTGCCAGCAGCTCACAGGGTTGGAATCAGCCCCAGCATTTT.

J is TRBJ1-4 and V is TRBV7-9, with a weak D call TRBD1 (5 bases). The V end was cut by 5 bases, the J end by 0 bases, with 16 bases between. Germline V gene lookup returns CDR1 SEHNR and CDR2 FQNEAQ (reference sequence). The CDR3 is 17 amino acids. CDR3 region: CASSADSISATNEKLFF. Written as DNA, the CDR3 is TGTGCCAGCAGCGCAGACAGTATTTCCGCAACTAATGAAAAACTGTTTTTT.

The V gene is TRBV27, the J gene TRBJ2-1, with 7 bases aligning to TRBD2. With V trimmed by 5 bases and J by 5 bases, 9 bases remained unmatched. The length of the CDR3 is 15 residues. Germline-derived CDR1 and CDR2 are MNHEY and SMNVEV (reference sequence). The CDR3 is CASSPERDRHNEQFF. For the CDR3, the DNA is TGTGCCAGCAGTCCGGAGCGGGACCGACACAATGAGCAGTTCTTC.

This clone occurred once. The chain employs TRBV27 and TRBJ2-4; no clear D. The CDR3 sequence is 13 residues long. V was pared by 0 bases and J by 14 bases, with 14 bases between. Germline values: CDR1 MNHEY, CDR2 SMNVEV (reference sequence). The CDR3 sequence: CASSLSHSHLKYF. Written as DNA, the CDR3 is TGTGCCAGCAGTTTATCGCACAGTCACCTAAAGTACTTC.

The chain is built from TRBV24-1 and TRBJ2-7, with 11 positions matching TRBD2. Germline-derived CDR1 and CDR2 are KGHDR and SFDVKD. The CDR3 has 15 residues. The ends lost 6 bases at V and 5 bases at J; junction bases unmatched: 8. The CDR3 is CATSSASGRRNEQYF. The CDR3, as DNA: TGTGCCACCAGTTCGGCTAGCGGGAGGAGGAACGAGCAGTACTTC.

CDR3 protein: CASSIDRGHNEQFF. The DNA of the CDR3 is TGTGCCAGTAGTATAGACAGGGGGCACAATGAGCAGTTCTTC. The rearrangement uses TRBV19 and TRBJ2-1; TRBD1 aligns across 8 bases. The CDR3 has 14 amino acids. Germline V lookup: CDR1 LNHDA, CDR2 SQIVND (reference sequence). V was pared by 0 bases and J by 5 bases, with 0 bases of the junction left unmatched. Combining the CDR3 with reference TRBV19 and TRBJ2-1 gives the whole variable domain DGGITQSPKYLFRKEGQNVTLSCEQNLNHDAMYWYRQDPGQGLRLIYYSQIVNDFQKGDIAEGYSVSREKKESFPLTVTSAQKNPTAFYLCASSIDRGHNEQFFGPGTRLTVL.

The rearrangement links TRBV7-9 to TRBJ1-2; 7 nucleotides match TRBD1. After removal of 5 bases from V and 3 bases from J, the junction contained 6 bases not matched to a gene. Germline V lookup: CDR1 SEHNR, CDR2 FQNEAQ (reference sequence). The CDR3 is 14 amino acids. The CDR3 DNA reads as TGTGCCAGCAGCCCAAGAGGACAGGACTATGGCTACACCTTC. Translated, it gives CASSPRGQDYGYTF.

This chain joins TRBV7-9 and TRBJ2-1, with a possible D match to TRBD2 (6 bases). V dropped 6 bases and J dropped 7 bases, with 16 bases sitting between them. Germline CDR1 SEHNR, CDR2 FQNEAQ (reference sequence). This CDR3 is built from 14 residues. The CDR3 DNA sequence: TGTGCCAGCAGTCCCCGGACTACAACGAATGAGCAGTTCTTC. Its protein is CASSPRTTTNEQFF.

This clone was counted a few times. The J gene is TRBJ2-7, the V gene TRBV11-3; D is possibly TRBD1 (6 bases). Trimming stripped 3 bases from V and 1 base from J, with 10 bases between. CDR1 is SGHNT, CDR2 YENEEA, per germline. The CDR3 is made up of 14 amino acids. CDR3 DNA: TGTGCCAGCAGCTTGACAGGTTCATCCTACGAGCAGTACTTC. It specifies CASSLTGSSYEQYF.

The V and J genes are TRBV5-1 and TRBJ2-7; TRBD1 agrees at 8 bases. Germline lookup yields CDR1 SGHRS and CDR2 YFSETQ. J gave up 0 bases and V 1 base, and 3 bases lay outside the gene matches. The CDR3 loop spans 15 amino acids. CDR3 DNA sequence: TGCGCCAGCAGCTTGTGGGACAGGCTCTCCTACGAGCAGTACTTC. Amino acids: CASSLWDRLSYEQYF.

Written as DNA, the CDR3 is TGTGCCAGCGAACATGGCTCCTACAATGAGCAGTTCTTC. Translation: CASEHGSYNEQFF. The V and J genes are TRBV5-5 and TRBJ2-1; D remains ambiguous. The length of the CDR3 is 13 residues. In germline, CDR1 is SGHKS, CDR2 YYEKEE (reference sequence). Trimming pared 7 bases from V and 0 bases from J, leaving 8 bases between.

This clone was seen once. The chain employs TRBV2 and TRBJ2-3; 7 nucleotides align to TRBD2. Germline CDR1 is SNHLY and CDR2 is FYNNEI. V gave up 0 bases and J gave up 8 bases; unmatched junction bases: 2. This CDR3 contains 13 residues. The CDR3 nucleotides read TGTGCCAGCAGTGAAGCCACGGGGGGTACGCAGTATTTT. Translating it yields CASSEATGGTQYF.

The genes are TRBV7-2 and TRBJ2-3; D remains ambiguous. This CDR3 contains 14 residues. Trimming stripped 1 base from V and 5 bases from J, with 10 bases between. The germline gives CDR1 SGHTA, CDR2 FQGNSA. The CDR3 loop reads CASSLEAAEDTQYF. In nucleotides, the CDR3 is TGTGCCAGCAGCTTAGAGGCCGCGGAAGATACGCAGTATTTT.

This chain joins TRBV5-6 and TRBJ1-2, with TRBD1 identical over 9 bases. The CDR3 loop spans 17 amino acids. Trimming removed 4 bases from V and 4 bases from J; junction bases left unmatched: 14. The germline V gene has CDR1 SGHDT and CDR2 YYEEEE. CDR3 sequence reads: CASSVHRDRDPTYGYTF. Here the CDR3 DNA reads TGTGCCAGCAGCGTGCACCGGGACAGGGACCCTACCTATGGCTACACCTTC.

The chain has TRBV11-3 and TRBJ2-1, with 9 nucleotides matching TRBD1. This CDR3 comprises 15 residues. CDR1 and CDR2 (germline): SGHNT, YENEEA. With 5 bases clipped from V and 2 bases from J, the junction kept 4 bases outside the gene matches. CDR3 DNA sequence: TGTGCCAGCAGCCAACGACAGGGGGCCTACAATGAGCAGTTCTTC. Its translation is CASSQRQGAYNEQFF.

V is TRBV5-1 and J is TRBJ1-2, with D possibly being TRBD1 (6 bases). V gave up 4 bases and J gave up 9 bases, with 22 bases separating them. The CDR3 covers 15 residues. CDR1 is SGHRS and CDR2 is YFSETQ in the germline V gene. This CDR3 is CASSPGPGEGRSYTF. The CDR3 DNA sequence: TGCGCCAGCAGCCCAGGCCCAGGGGAAGGTCGGAGCTACACCTTC.